These 30 T cell receptor beta chains originate from one sample sequenced in a study of T cell responses to AZD1222 COVID-19 vaccine. Only in-frame clones appear in the TCRdb table, and some are missing; sequencing was by immunoSEQ multiplex PCR. Seen here are more than 95,000 clones, 90% to 95% observed once, and the top ten hold about 3%. The sample here was peripheral blood, taken on day 0 of AZD1222 vaccination. The receptors shown here come from an adult in good health.

The V gene is TRBV29-1, the J gene TRBJ1-1; perhaps TRBD1 as D (6 bases). V lost 4 bases and J lost 0, with 18 bases in between. The CDR3 runs 16 residues. CDR1 is SQVTM, CDR2 ANQGSEA, per germline. CDR3 in DNA: TGCAGCGTTGGCTTGAGGGGGGGCTCTATGAACACTGAAGCTTTCTTT. This encodes CSVGLRGGSMNTEAFF. Looking up the rest from reference TRBV29-1 and TRBJ1-1 gives the full variable domain: SAVISQKPSRDICQRGTSLTIQCQVDSQVTMMFWYRQQPGQSLTLIATANQGSEATYESGFVIDKFPISRPNLTFSTLTVSNMSPEDSSIYLCSVGLRGGSMNTEAFFGQGTRLTVV.

The J gene is TRBJ1-5, the V gene TRBV7-9, with D perhaps matching TRBD1 (5 bases). Germline V gene sequence: CDR1 SEHNR, CDR2 FQNEAQ (reference sequence). The CDR3 covers 12 residues. Between the trimmed V and J ends, which lost 3 bases and 8 bases, there was a span of 8 bases. CDR3 in DNA: TGTGCCAGCAGCTTTTTGGGGGAGCCCCAGCATTTT. It codes for CASSFLGEPQHF.

J is TRBJ2-1 and V is TRBV18, with TRBD1 identical over 7 bases. This CDR3 contains 14 residues. CDR1 and CDR2 (germline): KGHSH, LQKENI. The trim removed 5 bases at V and 1 base at J, leaving 2 bases unmatched. DNA for the CDR3: TGTGCCAGCTCAATACAGGGGTCCTACAATGAGCAGTTCTTC. Translated: CASSIQGSYNEQFF. Complete variable domain (other parts from reference TRBV18 and TRBJ2-1): NAGVMQNPRHLVRRRGQEARLRCSPMKGHSHVYWYRQLPEEGLKFMVYLQKENIIDESGMPKERFSAEFPKEGPSILRIQQVVRGDSAAYFCASSIQGSYNEQFFGPGTRLTVL.

The J gene is TRBJ1-1, the V gene TRBV5-6; D call uncertain. The CDR3 is 15 amino acids. The germline V and J ends were trimmed by 5 bases and 1 base, with 15 bases remaining between them. CDR1 and CDR2 from the germline V gene are SGHDT and YYEEEE. Written as DNA, the CDR3 is TGTGCCAGCAGGACCCCACAAGGCGGGAACACTGAAGCTTTCTTT. Encoded protein: CASRTPQGGNTEAFF.

J is TRBJ1-2 and V is TRBV30, with D perhaps matching TRBD1 (6 bases). Germline CDR1 GTSNPN, CDR2 SVGIG (reference sequence). Trimming left V 5 bases short and J 7 bases short, with 20 bases between. This CDR3 is 14 amino acids long. CDR3 nucleotides: TGTGCCTGGTCTCCGGACAGCAGGCAGGGTGGCTACACCTTC. Its protein product is CAWSPDSRQGGYTF. The whole variable domain, remainder taken from reference TRBV30 and TRBJ1-2, is SQTIHQWPATLVQPVGSPLSLECTVEGTSNPNLYWYRQAAGRGLQLLFYSVGIGQISSEVPQNLSASRPQDRQFILSSKKLLLSDSGFYLCAWSPDSRQGGYTFGSGTRLTVV.

The chain carries TRBV7-9 and TRBJ2-7; D unclear. The germline gives CDR1 SEHNR, CDR2 FQNEAQ (reference sequence). Between the trimmed V and J ends, which lost 1 base and 2 bases, there was a span of 9 bases. The CDR3 length is 14 residues. The CDR3 here is CASSLGMTPYEQYF. CDR3 DNA sequence: TGTGCCAGCAGCTTAGGTATGACCCCCTACGAGCAGTACTTC.

The gene calls are TRBV2 and TRBJ1-3; 9 bases are shared with TRBD1. After removal of 6 bases from V and 0 bases from J, the junction contained 12 bases not matched to a gene. The length of the CDR3 is 18 residues. CDR1 is SNHLY and CDR2 is FYNNEI in the germline V gene. Here the CDR3 DNA reads TGTGCCAGCAGAGACGGGACAGGGCAGGTTCTCTCTGGAAACACCATATATTTT. Translated, it gives CASRDGTGQVLSGNTIYF.

V usage is TRBV9 and J usage is TRBJ2-1; D gene unclear. The V gene's germline CDR1 is SGDLS and CDR2 YYNGEE. The CDR3 is made up of 14 amino acids. The V end lost 4 bases, the J end lost 6 bases, and 14 bases lay between the germline ends. CDR3 coding DNA: TGTGCCAGCAGCCCCGCGGTGTACCTCAATGAGCAGTTCTTC. It codes for CASSPAVYLNEQFF.

The chain carries TRBV19 and TRBJ1-2; the match to TRBD1 covers 7 bases. The CDR3 consists of 15 residues. Germline CDR1 and CDR2: LNHDA and SQIVND (reference sequence). After removal of 10 bases from V and 4 bases from J, the junction contained 15 bases not matched to a gene. The CDR3 nucleotides are TGTGCCACTTGGCCGGCAGGGGGAACAATCTATGGCTACACCTTC. Protein: CATWPAGGTIYGYTF.

The genes are TRBV6-5 and TRBJ1-2, with 8 bases identical to TRBD1. CDR3 size: 12 residues. With 10 bases clipped from V and 7 bases from J, the junction kept 8 bases outside the gene matches. Germline V CDR1 and CDR2: MNHEY, SVGAGI. The DNA for the CDR3 is TGTGCCACGCCGGGACAGGTATCTGGCTACACCTTC. This sequence encodes CATPGQVSGYTF.

The V and J genes are TRBV18 and TRBJ1-5, with D unclear. The germline V gene has CDR1 KGHSH and CDR2 LQKENI. There are 14 residues in the CDR3. The V and J ends lost 2 bases and 3 bases respectively, with 8 bases between them. This CDR3 is CASSPVQANQPQHF. The CDR3 nucleotides are TGTGCCAGCTCACCAGTCCAGGCCAATCAGCCCCAGCATTTT.

This clone turned up a few times. The rearrangement joins TRBV18 to TRBJ2-5; the D is unclear. CDR1 and CDR2 from the germline V gene are KGHSH and LQKENI. V was cut by 6 bases and J by 5 bases, with 10 bases left in between. This CDR3 contains 12 residues. CDR3: CASSRLKETQYF. The CDR3 coding sequence is TGTGCCAGCTCCCGACTGAAGGAGACCCAGTACTTC.

The rearrangement uses TRBV9 and TRBJ1-1; D is possibly TRBD1 (5 bases). The V end lost 2 bases, the J end lost 0 bases, and 17 bases lay between the germline ends. The germline CDR1 and CDR2 sequences are SGDLS and YYNGEE. The CDR3 sequence is 17 residues long. In DNA form, the CDR3 reads TGTGCCAGCAGCGTGACAGTTGGAGAACTAGTGAACACTGAAGCTTTCTTT. Translating it yields CASSVTVGELVNTEAFF.

V usage is TRBV5-1 and J usage is TRBJ1-3; perhaps TRBD1 as D (6 bases). This CDR3 contains 15 residues. The ends were cut back, 0 bases at V and 3 bases at J, with 10 bases in the middle. Germline values: CDR1 SGHRS, CDR2 YFSETQ. The CDR3 DNA follows: TGCGCCAGCAGCTTGGGGCAGGGGATTGGAAACACCATATATTTT. It yields the protein CASSLGQGIGNTIYF.

The rearrangement joins TRBV28 to TRBJ2-7; tentatively, D is TRBD2 (5 bases). Germline V CDR1 and CDR2: MDHEN, SYDVKM. V lost 6 bases to trimming and J lost 2 bases, with 11 bases between them. The CDR3 length is 13 residues. The CDR3 region is CASSLPGTYEQYF. In DNA, the CDR3 is TGTGCCAGCAGCCTCCCGGGAACCTACGAGCAGTACTTC.

V usage is TRBV18 and J usage is TRBJ1-5; D is possibly TRBD1 (6 bases). Trimming left V 2 bases short and J 5 bases short, with 13 bases between. The CDR3 sequence is 15 residues long. The germline V gene encodes CDR1 KGHSH and CDR2 LQKENI. The CDR3 loop reads CASSPGGGRDQPQHF. In DNA, the CDR3 is TGTGCCAGCTCACCAGGGGGGGGGCGAGATCAGCCCCAGCATTTT.

This chain joins TRBV15 and TRBJ2-2, with TRBD2 matching over 7 bases. The length of the CDR3 is 17 residues. V was clipped by 0 bases and J by 5 bases; unmatched bases: 9. Germline values: CDR1 LNHNV, CDR2 YYDKDF (reference sequence). CDR3 amino acids: CATSRDLSGGSTGELFF. In DNA form, the CDR3 reads TGTGCCACCAGCAGAGATCTCTCCGGGGGGAGTACCGGGGAGCTGTTTTTT.

J is TRBJ2-1 and V is TRBV19; no definite D call. This CDR3 region has 14 residues. Germline loops: CDR1 LNHDA, CDR2 SQIVND (reference sequence). The germline V and J ends were trimmed by 6 bases and 0 bases, with 9 bases remaining between them. The CDR3 region is CASRSRSSYNEQFF. CDR3 sequence (DNA): TGTGCCAGTAGGTCCAGGAGCTCCTACAATGAGCAGTTCTTC.

The genes are TRBV11-2 and TRBJ2-7; D perhaps matches TRBD2 (6 bases). The ends were cut back, 3 bases at V and 4 bases at J, with 16 bases in the middle. Germline assignment: CDR1 SGHAT and CDR2 FQNNGV. The CDR3 has 15 amino acids. CDR3 sequence reads: CASSFRGKGPYEQYF. CDR3 in DNA: TGTGCCAGCAGCTTCCGCGGGAAGGGACCTTACGAGCAGTACTTC.

The chain couples TRBV28 to TRBJ2-7, with D unresolved. V shed 2 bases and J shed 6 bases, with 8 bases lying between them. This CDR3 has 12 residues. Germline V gene data show CDR1 as MDHEN and CDR2 as SYDVKM. The CDR3 DNA reads TGTGCCAGCAGTTTACTCGCTTTCGAGCAGTACTTC. This codes for CASSLLAFEQYF.

CDR3 sequence (DNA): TGTGCCAGCAGCCCCCGGGACAGGGGGCCCACCGGGGAGCTGTTTTTT. It encodes CASSPRDRGPTGELFF. The chain is built from TRBV3-1 (or the pseudogene TRBV3-2) and TRBJ2-2; 12 nucleotides align to TRBD1. The CDR3 covers 16 residues. V trimming: 4 bases; J trimming: 4 bases; junction bases outside the gene matches: 4. Germline V lookup: CDR1 LGHDT, CDR2 YNNKEL (reference sequence).

This rearrangement joins TRBV28 to TRBJ1-5; D not resolved. This CDR3 is 12 amino acids long. V was trimmed by 2 bases and J by 6 bases, leaving 5 bases between them. Germline loops: CDR1 MDHEN, CDR2 SYDVKM. The CDR3 loop reads CASSLGGQPQHF. CDR3 DNA sequence: TGTGCCAGCAGTTTAGGAGGTCAGCCCCAGCATTTT.

The chain uses TRBV27 and TRBJ1-5; D possibly corresponds to TRBD1 (5 bases). Looked up from germline, CDR1 is MNHEY and CDR2 is SMNVEV (reference sequence). V dropped 2 bases and J dropped 2 bases, with 7 bases sitting between them. This CDR3 is 14 amino acids long. This chain's CDR3 is CASSLAGGNQPQHF. The CDR3 nucleotides are TGTGCCAGCAGTTTAGCGGGGGGCAATCAGCCCCAGCATTTT.

The gene calls are TRBV6-5 and TRBJ2-7; TRBD2 matches at 10 bases. The length of the CDR3 is 15 residues. Germline CDR1 MNHEY, CDR2 SVGAGI. The trim removed 2 bases at V and 5 bases at J, leaving 6 bases unmatched. The CDR3 nucleotides read TGTGCCAGCAGTTACCCGCTAGCGGGAGTCAACGAGCAGTACTTC. Its protein product is CASSYPLAGVNEQYF.

The V and J genes are TRBV27 and TRBJ2-7, with 9 positions matching TRBD1. Trimming at V came to 3 bases and at J to 2 bases, leaving 8 bases not matched to a gene. Germline V lookup: CDR1 MNHEY, CDR2 SMNVEV (reference sequence). The CDR3 sequence is 16 residues long. CDR3 sequence: CASSFLLGQGPYEQYF. DNA of the CDR3: TGTGCCAGCAGTTTCCTGCTGGGACAGGGCCCCTACGAGCAGTACTTC.

The chain joins TRBV6-5 to TRBJ2-1, with D possibly TRBD2 on 5 matching bases. Germline V gives CDR1 MNHEY, CDR2 SVGAGI. Trimming took 5 bases from V and 2 from J, leaving 7 bases between them. The length of the CDR3 is 13 residues. The CDR3 nucleotides read TGTGCCAGCAGTCCCGGGACCTACAATGAGCAGTTCTTC. This encodes CASSPGTYNEQFF.

The rearrangement links TRBV25-1 to TRBJ1-6; D possibly corresponds to TRBD1 (5 bases). Looked up from germline, CDR1 is MGHDK and CDR2 is SYGVNS. Trimming took off 6 bases at V and 9 bases at J, with 15 bases between the two ends. The CDR3 covers 14 residues. As DNA, the CDR3 is TGTGCCAGCAGACGGGGGAGTGGAGGTTCACCCCTCCACTTT. This sequence encodes CASRRGSGGSPLHF.

V is TRBV15 and J is TRBJ1-6; D is unresolved. Germline V gives CDR1 LNHNV, CDR2 YYDKDF (reference sequence). V was shortened by 4 bases and J by 10 bases, with 14 bases between the two germline ends. The CDR3 is 14 amino acids. The CDR3 nucleotides read TGTGCCACCAGCATCCTCCGGGGAGGGTCACCCCTCCACTTT. Its translation: CATSILRGGSPLHF.

The V and J genes are TRBV3-1 (or the pseudogene TRBV3-2) and TRBJ2-7; TRBD1 might be the D (5 bases). Trimming shortened V by 1 base and J by 2 bases, and 9 bases separated the two germline ends. Germline assignment: CDR1 LGHDT and CDR2 YNNKEL (reference sequence). This CDR3 is 14 amino acids long. The CDR3 region has the DNA TGTGCCAGCAGCCAAGGCCAGGGCCCCTACGAGCAGTACTTC. Translation gives CASSQGQGPYEQYF.

This CDR3 reads CASSRRLAGVSGTGELFF. In nucleotides, the CDR3 is TGTGCCAGTAGTAGGCGACTAGCGGGAGTATCGGGCACCGGGGAGCTGTTTTTT. This chain uses TRBV19 with TRBJ2-2, with TRBD2 matching over 12 bases. From germline, CDR1 is LNHDA and CDR2 SQIVND (reference sequence). Trimming at V came to 4 bases and at J to 4 bases, leaving 10 bases not matched to a gene. The CDR3 runs 18 residues.